A selection of T cell receptor beta chains follows, all from one sample in a study of T-cell memory formation after mild COVID-19. TCRdb reprocessed the 5' RACE reads with MiXCR, giving one entry per CDR3 protein. The sample yields roughly 99,000 distinct CDR3 sequences, over 13% seen once. The sample was PBMCs or a T cell subset sorted from them (not recorded which). Receptor source: a man between 18 and 35 years old who had mild COVID-19 (a few samples of this study predate the infection). Cell type and time point are not known. Each CDR3 is given with its conserved first and last residue. D genes are given only for firm matches. Some rows have no size entry. The others give once, few or many, or a class for an expanded clone.

size: NA; length: 13; J: TRBJ2-7; V: TRBV7-9; D: NA; DNA: TGTGCCAGCAGCCCCAAGAATTCCTACGAGCAGTACTTC; CDR3: CASSPKNSYEQYF
size: many; length: 12; J: TRBJ1-1; V: TRBV29-1; D: NA; DNA: TGCAGCGTAGGACAGATGAACACTGAAGCTTTCTTT; CDR3: CSVGQMNTEAFF
size: NA; length: 13; J: TRBJ1-1; V: TRBV6-2/TRBV6-3; D: TRBD1; DNA: TGTGCCAGCATCTCGGGACAGTGGGATGAAGCTTTCTTT; CDR3: CASISGQWDEAFF
size: many; length: 14; J: TRBJ1-5; V: TRBV7-9; D: TRBD1; DNA: TGTGCCAGCAGCCAGACAGGGGGGAATCAGCCCCAGCATTTT; CDR3: CASSQTGGNQPQHF
size: few; length: 12; J: TRBJ1-2; V: TRBV20-1; D: NA; DNA: TGCAGTGCCTCCTTAAGCCTAGGTGGCTACACCTTC; CDR3: CSASLSLGGYTF
size: few; length: 15; J: TRBJ1-1; V: TRBV7-9; D: TRBD1; DNA: TGTGCCAGCAGCGATGGACAGGGAATGAACACTGAAGCTTTCTTT; CDR3: CASSDGQGMNTEAFF
size: NA; length: 16; J: TRBJ2-1; V: TRBV19; D: NA; DNA: TGTGCCAGTAGTACGTCGATTGGCGGGGAATACAATGAGCAGTTCTTC; CDR3: CASSTSIGGEYNEQFF
size: many; length: 13; J: TRBJ1-1; V: TRBV7-9; D: TRBD1; DNA: TGTGCCAGCAGCTGGGGGACAGCCACTGAAGCTTTCTTT; CDR3: CASSWGTATEAFF
size: NA; length: 13; J: TRBJ2-1; V: TRBV5-1; D: TRBD1; DNA: TGCGCCAGCAGCTTAACAGGGGTTCGGGAGCAGTTCTTC; CDR3: CASSLTGVREQFF
size: NA; length: 16; J: TRBJ2-4; V: TRBV12-3/TRBV12-4; D: TRBD1; DNA: TGTGCCAGCAGTCCGGGACAGGGATTAGCCAAAAACATTCAGTACTTC; CDR3: CASSPGQGLAKNIQYF
size: NA; length: 15; J: TRBJ1-1; V: TRBV5-1; D: NA; DNA: TGCGCCAGCAGCTTTTCGACAGCCCGAGGCACTGAAGCTTTCTTT; CDR3: CASSFSTARGTEAFF
size: NA; length: 13; J: TRBJ2-3; V: TRBV19; D: TRBD2; DNA: TGTGCCAGTACGAGCGGGGGGTCGGATACGCAGTATTTT; CDR3: CASTSGGSDTQYF
size: NA; length: 15; J: TRBJ2-7; V: TRBV5-1; D: NA; DNA: TGCGCCAGCAGCTTGGTTGCGAATAACCGGTACGAGCAGTACTTC; CDR3: CASSLVANNRYEQYF
size: many; length: 16; J: TRBJ1-5; V: TRBV7-9; D: NA; DNA: TGTGCCAGCAGCTTAGGGGTTTGGGGGAAAGGTCAGCCCCAGCATTTT; CDR3: CASSLGVWGKGQPQHF
size: few; length: 17; J: TRBJ2-1; V: TRBV29-1; D: NA; DNA: TGCAGCGCCGGCGGACGGATAAAATTGAGCTCCTACAATGAGCAGTTCTTC; CDR3: CSAGGRIKLSSYNEQFF
size: few; length: 16; J: TRBJ2-5; V: TRBV5-5; D: TRBD2; DNA: TGTGCCAGCACCCAGGGACTAGCGGGGACAGGAGAGACCCAGTACTTC; CDR3: CASTQGLAGTGETQYF
size: NA; length: 14; J: TRBJ2-5; V: TRBV19; D: TRBD1; DNA: TGTGCCACGTGCCGGACAGGGGGCTTCGAGACCCAGTACTTC; CDR3: CATCRTGGFETQYF
size: NA; length: 16; J: TRBJ2-5; V: TRBV20-1; D: TRBD1; DNA: TGCAGTGCTAGAGACTACAAACAGGGGTACCAAGAGACCCAGTACTTC; CDR3: CSARDYKQGYQETQYF
size: few; length: 13; J: TRBJ1-1; V: TRBV6-2/TRBV6-3; D: NA; DNA: TGTGCCAGCAGCCGGCGTCGTAACACTGAAGCTTTCTTT; CDR3: CASSRRRNTEAFF
size: many; length: 15; J: TRBJ2-3; V: TRBV4-3; D: NA; DNA: TGCGCCAGCAGCCAATCGGTCCTCTCTCGGGATACGCAGTATTTT; CDR3: CASSQSVLSRDTQYF
size: few; length: 14; J: TRBJ2-1; V: TRBV28; D: NA; DNA: TGTGCCAGCAGTTTTGCGGTCTCCTACAATGAGCAGCTCTTC; CDR3: CASSFAVSYNEQLF
size: NA; length: 16; J: TRBJ2-1; V: TRBV7-2; D: TRBD2; DNA: TGTGCCAGCACCCTTTCCCCTAGCGGGGATTACAATGAGCAGTTCTTC; CDR3: CASTLSPSGDYNEQFF
size: few; length: 17; J: TRBJ2-7; V: TRBV20-1; D: TRBD2; DNA: TGCAGTGCGGATGACAGGAACTTGCCCGGGGGGGGATACGGGCAGTACTTC; CDR3: CSADDRNLPGGGYGQYF
size: NA; length: 13; J: TRBJ2-3; V: TRBV7-9; D: TRBD2; DNA: TGTGCCGGGGGACTAGCGGACACAGATACGCAGTATTTT; CDR3: CAGGLADTDTQYF
size: NA; length: 15; J: TRBJ1-1; V: TRBV11-2; D: TRBD1; DNA: TGTGCCAGCAGCCGTCCCGGGACAGGGGTGACTGAAGCTTTCTTT; CDR3: CASSRPGTGVTEAFF
size: NA; length: 13; J: TRBJ2-5; V: TRBV7-7; D: NA; DNA: TGTGCCAGCAGCTTAGTTCGGGGAAAGACCCAGTACTTC; CDR3: CASSLVRGKTQYF
size: many; length: 16; J: TRBJ1-5; V: TRBV12-5; D: TRBD1; DNA: TGTGCTAGTGGTTCCATCGGGACAGTTAGCAATCAGCCCCAGCATTTT; CDR3: CASGSIGTVSNQPQHF
size: NA; length: 14; J: TRBJ2-5; V: TRBV18; D: NA; DNA: TGTGCCAGCTCGCCCACCCCACCCCAAGAGACCCAGTACTTC; CDR3: CASSPTPPQETQYF
size: few; length: 13; J: TRBJ2-5; V: TRBV7-9; D: NA; DNA: TGTGCCAGCAGCTTAGTTGGGACGGAGACCCAGTACTTC; CDR3: CASSLVGTETQYF
size: NA; length: 14; J: TRBJ1-5; V: TRBV2; D: NA; DNA: TGTGCCAGCAGTGAGCCGGGTCTCAATCAGCCCCAGCATTTT; CDR3: CASSEPGLNQPQHF
size: NA; length: 17; J: TRBJ2-7; V: TRBV7-8; D: NA; DNA: TGTGCCAGCAGCGGGGACACCCAAACGGGGGCTAACTACGAGCAGTACTTC; CDR3: CASSGDTQTGANYEQYF
size: few; length: 15; J: TRBJ1-3; V: TRBV7-8; D: TRBD1; DNA: TGTGCCAGCAGCGGGGACAGGGTGAGAGGAAACACCATATATTTT; CDR3: CASSGDRVRGNTIYF
size: NA; length: 14; J: TRBJ2-3; V: TRBV9; D: NA; DNA: TGTGCCAGCAGCCCACCGCCTGGTTCAGATACGCAGTATTTT; CDR3: CASSPPPGSDTQYF
size: NA; length: 12; J: TRBJ1-6; V: TRBV7-9; D: NA; DNA: TGTGCCAGCAGCTTAGAAAATTCACCCCTCCACTTT; CDR3: CASSLENSPLHF
size: NA; length: 18; J: TRBJ2-3; V: TRBV7-9; D: TRBD2; DNA: TGTGCCAGCAGCTTAGTTCCGGGACTAGGGGCTGGCACAGATACGCAGTATTTT; CDR3: CASSLVPGLGAGTDTQYF
size: few; length: 15; J: TRBJ1-5; V: TRBV23-1; D: NA; DNA: TGCGCCAGTCCGGGACGGAAGAATAGCAATCAGCCCCAGCATTTT; CDR3: CASPGRKNSNQPQHF
size: few; length: 15; J: TRBJ2-5; V: TRBV6-6; D: TRBD1; DNA: TGTGCCAGCAGTCAGGGGAACAGGGGGCTTGAGACCCAGTACTTC; CDR3: CASSQGNRGLETQYF
size: few; length: 14; J: TRBJ2-3; V: TRBV29-1; D: TRBD1; DNA: TGCAGCGTTGAGGGGGGACAGGTCACAGATACGCAGTATTTT; CDR3: CSVEGGQVTDTQYF
size: NA; length: 10; J: TRBJ1-2; V: TRBV29-1; D: NA; DNA: TGCAGCGTTGCGTTCGGTGGCTACACCTTC; CDR3: CSVAFGGYTF
size: NA; length: 11; J: TRBJ2-1; V: TRBV10-2; D: NA; DNA: TGCGCCAGCAGTGAGGGGTATGAGCAGTTCTTC; CDR3: CASSEGYEQFF
size: few; length: 13; J: TRBJ2-7; V: TRBV27; D: NA; DNA: TGTGCCAGCAGTCGCGGCTTCTCCTACGAGCAGTACTTC; CDR3: CASSRGFSYEQYF
size: few; length: 13; J: TRBJ2-1; V: TRBV19; D: NA; DNA: TGTGCCACCTCGCAGGGGTCCTACAATGAGCAGTTCTTC; CDR3: CATSQGSYNEQFF
size: NA; length: 11; J: TRBJ2-5; V: TRBV20-1; D: NA; DNA: TGCAGTGCTAGAACCCAGGAGACCCAGTACTTC; CDR3: CSARTQETQYF
size: few; length: 15; J: TRBJ1-1; V: TRBV12-3/TRBV12-4; D: NA; DNA: TGTGCCAGCAGTGCCCAGGGAGTTATGAACACTGAAGCTTTCTTT; CDR3: CASSAQGVMNTEAFF
size: few; length: 14; J: TRBJ1-4; V: TRBV7-9; D: NA; DNA: TGTGCCAGCAGCTTAAACTCGGATAATGAAAAACTGTTTTTT; CDR3: CASSLNSDNEKLFF
size: few; length: 15; J: TRBJ2-3; V: TRBV4-1; D: TRBD2; DNA: TGCGCCAGCAGCCAACGAGGCGGGGGTGTAGATACGCAGTATTTT; CDR3: CASSQRGGGVDTQYF
size: NA; length: 14; J: TRBJ2-6; V: TRBV7-6; D: NA; DNA: TGTGCCAGCAGAGGCGGGACTGGGGCCAACGTCCTGACTTTC; CDR3: CASRGGTGANVLTF
size: few; length: 15; J: TRBJ2-6; V: TRBV6-5; D: NA; DNA: TGTGCCAGCAGTTTGGGTGGGACTGGGGCCAACGTCCTGACTTTC; CDR3: CASSLGGTGANVLTF
size: many; length: 13; J: TRBJ2-1; V: TRBV28; D: NA; DNA: TGTGCCTCTAGGGCCACTGATTACAATGAGCAGTTCTTC; CDR3: CASRATDYNEQFF
size: few; length: 15; J: TRBJ2-1; V: TRBV27; D: NA; DNA: TGTGCCAGCAGTTTATCGGGAGCCAGCGCTAGTGAGCAGTTCTTC; CDR3: CASSLSGASASEQFF
size: few; length: 12; J: TRBJ2-2; V: TRBV29-1; D: NA; DNA: TGCAGCGTTTCCCCCGCATCTGGGGAGCTGTTTTTT; CDR3: CSVSPASGELFF
size: few; length: 16; J: TRBJ2-2; V: TRBV10-3; D: TRBD1; DNA: TGTGCCATCAGCGGACAGGGGGCATACTACGCCGGGGAGCTGTTTTTT; CDR3: CAISGQGAYYAGELFF
size: few; length: 13; J: TRBJ2-7; V: TRBV6-2/TRBV6-3; D: NA; DNA: TGTGCCAGCAGTTACTCGGGATTTTACGAGCAGTACTTC; CDR3: CASSYSGFYEQYF
size: many; length: 14; J: TRBJ2-3; V: TRBV14; D: NA; DNA: TGTGCCAGCAGCCCTGATTTGCGGGCAGATACGCAGTATTTT; CDR3: CASSPDLRADTQYF
size: NA; length: 15; J: TRBJ2-3; V: TRBV7-3; D: NA; DNA: TGTGCCAGCAGCCCCGACAGGTGGGGCACAGATACGCAGTATTTT; CDR3: CASSPDRWGTDTQYF
size: NA; length: 15; J: TRBJ2-2; V: TRBV2; D: NA; DNA: TGTGCCATCGGCGTCCCGCGGGGGAACACCGGGGAGCTGTTTTTT; CDR3: CAIGVPRGNTGELFF
size: few; length: 16; J: TRBJ2-2; V: TRBV7-2; D: NA; DNA: TGTGCCAGCAGCTTCCTTTATTCACCGAACACCGGGGAGCTGTTTTTT; CDR3: CASSFLYSPNTGELFF
size: NA; length: 13; J: TRBJ2-3; V: TRBV6-5; D: NA; DNA: TGTGCCAGCAGTAACCGACTAGGTAGTACGCAGTATTTT; CDR3: CASSNRLGSTQYF
size: NA; length: 14; J: TRBJ2-3; V: TRBV2; D: TRBD2; DNA: TGTGCCAGCAGTGGGACTAGAAACACAGATACGCAGTATTTT; CDR3: CASSGTRNTDTQYF
size: NA; length: 17; J: TRBJ2-2; V: TRBV12-3/TRBV12-4; D: NA; DNA: TGTGCCAGCAGTTTTGCGACCCCCGGGGCGAACACCGGGGAGCTGTTTTTT; CDR3: CASSFATPGANTGELFF